Shown below are 22 T cell receptor beta chains from a single sample sequenced in a study of OX40 agonist ivuxolimab in advanced cancers. Libraries were prepared by immunoSEQ multiplex PCR; TCRdb keeps only in-frame clonotypes and omits some of them. Among tens of thousands of clones listed, around 90% were seen once. The sample was CD4+ or CD8+ T cells sorted from blood, taken in a trial of the OX40 agonist ivuxolimab. The receptors were gathered from an adult with an advanced solid tumor such as melanoma, head and neck, liver or kidney cancer.

The chain has TRBV13 and TRBJ1-5, with D possibly matching TRBD1 (6 bases). Germline V gene data show CDR1 as PRHDT and CDR2 as FYEKMQ (reference sequence). Trimming removed 5 bases at V and 5 bases at J, with 13 bases between. The CDR3 length is 14 residues. The CDR3 DNA reads as TGTGCCAGCAGCCGGGGCAGGGGCTATCAGCCCCAGCATTTT. It is translated as CASSRGRGYQPQHF.

The CDR3: CANYPGLFYIHYSYEQYF. The CDR3 region has the DNA TGTGCCAACTACCCGGGACTCTTTTATATCCATTACTCCTACGAGCAGTACTTC. The chain employs TRBV21-1 and TRBJ2-7; the table's D call of TRBD2 was not tested on the DNA. TRBV21-1 is listed as a pseudogene. The CDR3 runs to 18 residues.

The gene calls are TRBV30 and TRBJ1-6, with D possibly being TRBD1 (5 bases). CDR1 and CDR2 from the germline V gene are GTSNPN and SVGIG (reference sequence). The CDR3 extends over 12 amino acids. The V and J ends lost 2 bases and 9 bases respectively, with 8 bases between them. The CDR3 DNA reads as TGTGCCTGGAGTTGGGGACGTTCACCCCTCCACTTT. This encodes CAWSWGRSPLHF.

This sequence joins TRBV23-1 and TRBJ2-5; D ambiguous. TRBV23-1 is an open reading frame, and its role is uncertain. The CDR3 extends over 16 amino acids. V was cut by 3 bases and J by 0 bases, with 14 bases left in between. CDR3 residues: CASSQGRQDHQETQYF. The DNA for the CDR3 is TGCGCCAGCAGTCAGGGCAGACAAGACCACCAAGAGACCCAGTACTTC.

The CDR3 loop reads CATSGQVNYGYTF. In nucleotides, the CDR3 is TGTGCCACGTCGGGACAGGTGAACTATGGCTACACCTTC. The chain joins TRBV2 to TRBJ1-2; 8 bases agree with TRBD1. The J segment lost 2 bases and the V segment lost 10 bases, leaving 6 bases of the junction unmatched. The CDR3 has 13 amino acids. CDR1 SNHLY and CDR2 FYNNEI come from the germline V gene.

This clone was picked up a small number of times. The chain combines TRBV6-5 with TRBJ1-4; D is possibly TRBD1 (5 bases). The V gene lost 6 bases and the J gene lost 8 bases, with 16 bases spanning the gap. The CDR3 runs 14 residues. In germline, CDR1 is MNHEY, CDR2 SVGAGI. CDR3 sequence: CASRDSGWDEKLFF. The DNA for the CDR3 is TGTGCCAGCAGGGATTCGGGGTGGGACGAAAAACTGTTTTTT.

This chain links TRBV6-5 with TRBJ2-5; unclear D gene. The closer fit of TRBJ2-7 to the DNA end suggests the J call may be wrong. The CDR3 is 15 residues long. The germline gives CDR1 MNHEY, CDR2 SVGAGI. In DNA form, the CDR3 reads TGTGCCAGCAGTCCAAACAGTGACTGGGTTTACGAGCAGTACTTC. It codes for CASSPNSDWVYEQYF.

The chain recombines TRBV27 with TRBJ2-7; D may be TRBD1 (6 bases). The V and J ends lost 3 bases and 2 bases respectively, with 14 bases between them. The CDR3 covers 15 residues. The germline V gene has CDR1 MNHEY and CDR2 SMNVEV (reference sequence). In DNA, the CDR3 is TGTGCCAGCAGTTTCGTACAGGGTTTGACCTACGAGCAGTACTTC. This translates into CASSFVQGLTYEQYF.

J is TRBJ2-7 and V is TRBV7-4; TRBD2 is a possible D gene (6 bases). Germline values: CDR1 SGHVT, CDR2 SQSDAQ. Trimming took 5 bases from V and 4 from J, leaving 15 bases between them. The CDR3 loop spans 14 amino acids. The DNA of the CDR3 is TGTGCCAGCAGCCACAATGCGGGAACATACGAGCAGTACTTC. Translated: CASSHNAGTYEQYF.

This rearrangement joins TRBV7-9 to TRBJ2-3; tentatively, D is TRBD1 (6 bases). There are 14 residues in the CDR3. The V gene lost 6 bases and the J gene lost 2 bases, with 12 bases spanning the gap. The germline V gene encodes CDR1 SEHNR and CDR2 FQNEAQ (reference sequence). CDR3 sequence reads: CASSKGQLTDTQYF. CDR3 coding DNA: TGTGCCAGCAGTAAAGGACAGCTCACAGATACGCAGTATTTT.

The J gene is TRBJ1-1, the V gene TRBV28, with 7 bases fitting TRBD1. V was clipped by 5 bases and J by 3 bases; unmatched bases: 6. This CDR3 has 14 residues. The germline V gene encodes CDR1 MDHEN and CDR2 SYDVKM. CDR3 bases: TGTGCCAGCAGTCCCGGACAGGTGCACACTGAAGCTTTCTTT. Its translation is CASSPGQVHTEAFF. The variable domain in full, completed from reference TRBV28 and TRBJ1-1, reads DVKVTQSSRYLVKRTGEKVFLECVQDMDHENMFWYRQDPGLGLRLIYFSYDVKMKEKGDIPEGYSVSREKKERFSLILESASTNQTSMYLCASSPGQVHTEAFFGQGTRLTVV.

The chain uses TRBV4-3 and TRBJ2-7; 9 bases map to TRBD1. The CDR3 totals 16 residues. Germline V CDR1 and CDR2: LGHNA, YSLEER. Losses at the gene ends were 0 bases for V and 6 bases for J; bases not matched to a gene: 9. CDR3 region: CASSQEHRGPRGEQYF. The CDR3 nucleotides read TGCGCCAGCAGCCAAGAGCACAGGGGGCCGAGGGGCGAGCAGTACTTC.

The J gene is TRBJ1-1, the V gene TRBV9; TRBD1 agrees at 10 bases. There are 18 residues in the CDR3. J was trimmed by 5 bases and V by 3 bases; bases with no gene match: 16. Per germline, CDR1 SGDLS and CDR2 YYNGEE. The CDR3 sequence is CASSGIGTGASGGTEAFF. The CDR3 DNA reads as TGTGCCAGCAGCGGGATCGGGACAGGGGCCTCAGGCGGGACTGAAGCTTTCTTT. Filled out from reference TRBV9 and TRBJ1-1, the complete variable domain reads DSGVTQTPKHLITATGQRVTLRCSPRSGDLSVYWYQQSLDQGLQFLIQYYNGEERAKGNILERFSAQQFPDLHSELNLSSLELGDSALYFCASSGIGTGASGGTEAFFGQGTRLTVV.

This clone appeared a single time. The chain couples TRBV7-2 to TRBJ1-4; D is unclear. Trimming took 4 bases from V and 8 from J, leaving 17 bases between them. The CDR3 sequence is 15 residues long. Germline CDR1 reads SGHTA; CDR2 reads FQGNSA. The CDR3 loop is CASSWALGSGEKLFF. The CDR3 nucleotides are TGTGCCAGCAGCTGGGCCCTAGGGAGTGGGGAAAAACTGTTTTTT.

This chain joins TRBV11-2 and TRBJ2-5, with unresolved D. V lost 3 bases to trimming and J lost 1 base, with 3 bases between them. The CDR3 covers 12 residues. Germline-derived CDR1 and CDR2 are SGHAT and FQNNGV. DNA for the CDR3: TGTGCCAGCAGCTTGGCCCAAGAGACCCAGTACTTC. Protein sequence: CASSLAQETQYF.

The chain uses TRBV5-1 and TRBJ2-2; 10 nucleotides match TRBD2. The CDR3 runs 16 residues. Germline values: CDR1 SGHRS, CDR2 YFSETQ. J was trimmed by 3 bases and V by 4 bases; bases with no gene match: 6. Written as DNA, the CDR3 is TGCGCCAGCAGCGAGAGGACTAGCGGTTACACCGGGGAGCTGTTTTTT. This translates into CASSERTSGYTGELFF.

The chain has TRBV7-9 and TRBJ1-4, with TRBD1 as a possible D gene (5 bases). The germline V and J ends were trimmed by 6 bases and 7 bases, with 15 bases remaining between them. CDR1 is SEHNR and CDR2 is FQNEAQ in the germline V gene (reference sequence). This CDR3 is 14 amino acids long. The CDR3 spells CASRYPGGAEKLFF. CDR3 DNA sequence: TGTGCCAGCAGGTACCCAGGAGGGGCTGAAAAACTGTTTTTT.

The V call is TRBV27, the J call TRBJ2-1; D is undetermined. Germline V gene lookup returns CDR1 MNHEY and CDR2 SMNVEV (reference sequence). The CDR3 has 11 amino acids. The V end lost 6 bases, the J end lost 6 bases, and 6 bases lay between the germline ends. This chain's CDR3 is CASRSVNEQFF. CDR3 bases: TGTGCCAGCAGATCCGTCAATGAGCAGTTCTTC.

The chain carries TRBV5-6 and TRBJ1-5; TRBD1 agrees at 10 bases. Trimming took 4 bases from V and 4 from J; bases not matched to a gene: 8. In germline, CDR1 is SGHDT, CDR2 YYEEEE. The CDR3 is 16 amino acids. CDR3 nucleotides: TGTGCCAGCAGCCTTGGGACAGGGGTTTGGAATCAGCCCCAGCATTTT. Residues: CASSLGTGVWNQPQHF.

The chain is built from TRBV25-1 and TRBJ2-7, with 10 positions matching TRBD1. The CDR3 totals 16 residues. The V gene end was trimmed by 6 bases and the J gene end by 2 bases; junction bases not matched to a gene: 10. Germline assignment: CDR1 MGHDK and CDR2 SYGVNS. The CDR3 bases are TGTGCCAGCAGCGAAATTTACGGACAGGGGGCCTACGAGCAGTACTTC. Its translation is CASSEIYGQGAYEQYF.

The CDR3 spells CAAGRTYEQYF. The DNA for the CDR3 is TGTGCCGCAGGGAGGACCTACGAGCAGTACTTC. The rearrangement uses TRBV10-3 and TRBJ2-5, with D possibly TRBD2 on 6 matching bases. With the DNA end fitting TRBJ2-7 better, the J assignment may be wrong. Per the germline V gene, CDR1 is ENHRY and CDR2 is SYGVKD. The CDR3 is made up of 11 amino acids.

This clone was picked up a small number of times. The chain couples TRBV7-2 to TRBJ2-7; D is possibly TRBD2 (6 bases). Trimming took off 1 base at V and 3 bases at J, with 10 bases between the two ends. Germline V gene data show CDR1 as SGHTA and CDR2 as FQGNSA. This CDR3 has 14 residues. CDR3 DNA sequence: TGTGCCAGCAGCTTAGGTGGAGGGCTCTACGAGCAGTACTTC. Its protein product is CASSLGGGLYEQYF.